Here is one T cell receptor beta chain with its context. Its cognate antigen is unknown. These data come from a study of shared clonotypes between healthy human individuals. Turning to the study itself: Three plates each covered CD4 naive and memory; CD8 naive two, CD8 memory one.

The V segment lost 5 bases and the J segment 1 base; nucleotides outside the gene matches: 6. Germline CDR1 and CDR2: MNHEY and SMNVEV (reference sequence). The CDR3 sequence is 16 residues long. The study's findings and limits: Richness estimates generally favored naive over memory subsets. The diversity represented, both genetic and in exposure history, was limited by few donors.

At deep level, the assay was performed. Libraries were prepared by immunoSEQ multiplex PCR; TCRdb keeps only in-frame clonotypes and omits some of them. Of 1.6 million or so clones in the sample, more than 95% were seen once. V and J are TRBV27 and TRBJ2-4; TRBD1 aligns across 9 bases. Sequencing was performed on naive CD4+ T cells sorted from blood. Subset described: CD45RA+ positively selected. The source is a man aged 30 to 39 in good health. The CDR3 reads CASSRDREWAKNIQYF. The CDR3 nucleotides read TGTGCCAGCAGTCGGGACAGGGAATGGGCCAAAAACATTCAGTACTTC.